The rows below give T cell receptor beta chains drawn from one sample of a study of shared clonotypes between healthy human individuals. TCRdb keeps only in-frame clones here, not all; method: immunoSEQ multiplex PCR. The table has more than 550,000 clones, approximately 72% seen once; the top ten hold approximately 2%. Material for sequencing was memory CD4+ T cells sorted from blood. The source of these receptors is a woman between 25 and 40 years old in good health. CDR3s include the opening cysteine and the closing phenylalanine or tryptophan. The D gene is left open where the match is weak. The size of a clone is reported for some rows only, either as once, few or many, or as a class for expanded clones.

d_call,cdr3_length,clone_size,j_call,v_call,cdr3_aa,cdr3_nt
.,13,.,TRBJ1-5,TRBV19,CASRGQATQPQHF,TGTGCCAGTAGGGGTCAAGCAACCCAGCCCCAGCATTTT
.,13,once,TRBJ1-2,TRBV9,CASSVGQGDGYTF,TGTGCCAGCAGCGTAGGGCAGGGTGATGGCTACACCTTC
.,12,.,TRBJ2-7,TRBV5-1,CASSLSGREQYF,TGCGCCAGCAGCTTATCAGGGCGGGAGCAGTACTTC
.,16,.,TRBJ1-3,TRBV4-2,CASSQVQETSGNTIYF,TGTGCCAGCAGCCAAGTCCAAGAGACATCAGGAAACACCATATATTTT
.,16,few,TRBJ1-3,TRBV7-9,CASSLVSDSSGNTIYF,TGTGCCAGCAGCTTAGTTTCAGATTCGAGTGGAAACACCATATATTTT
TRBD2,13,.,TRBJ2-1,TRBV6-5,CASRLAVYNEQFF,TGTGCCAGCAGACTAGCGGTGTACAATGAGCAGTTCTTC
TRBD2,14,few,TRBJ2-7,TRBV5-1,CASSSVAGDSEQYF,TGCGCCAGCAGCTCGGTCGCGGGAGACTCCGAGCAGTACTTC
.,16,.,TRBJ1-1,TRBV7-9,CASSWSRPGTGTEAFF,TGTGCCAGCAGCTGGAGCCGGCCGGGTACGGGCACTGAAGCTTTCTTT
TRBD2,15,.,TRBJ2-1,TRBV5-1,CASSLSLAGENEQFF,TGCGCCAGCAGCTTGAGCCTAGCGGGAGAGAATGAGCAGTTCTTC
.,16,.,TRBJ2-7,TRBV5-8,CASSEGPGALRYEQYF,TGTGCCAGCAGCGAGGGCCCAGGGGCGCTCCGCTACGAGCAGTACTTC
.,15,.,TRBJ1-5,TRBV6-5,CASRIKGYSNQPQHF,TGTGCCAGCAGAATTAAAGGCTATAGCAATCAGCCCCAGCATTTT
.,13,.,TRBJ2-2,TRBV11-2,CASSSLLAGELFF,TGTGCCAGCAGCTCCCTTTTAGCCGGGGAGCTGTTTTTT
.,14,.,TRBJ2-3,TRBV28,CASSGGGPPDTQYF,TGTGCCAGCAGCGGAGGGGGCCCCCCAGATACGCAGTATTTT
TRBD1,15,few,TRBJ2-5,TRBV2,CAAAREGQGQETQYF,TGTGCCGCAGCCCGCGAGGGACAGGGGCAAGAGACCCAGTACTTC
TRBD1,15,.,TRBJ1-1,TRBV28,CASSLTGGRIRGAFF,TGTGCCAGCAGTTTGACAGGGGGCAGAATAAGGGGAGCTTTCTTT
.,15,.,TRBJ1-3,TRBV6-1,CASGTGPLDGNTIYF,TGTGCCAGCGGAACAGGTCCCTTGGATGGAAACACCATATATTTT
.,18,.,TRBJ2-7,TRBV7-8,CASSSRVAIESFAYEQYF,TGTGCCAGCAGCTCCCGAGTCGCGATTGAGTCTTTCGCCTACGAGCAGTACTTC
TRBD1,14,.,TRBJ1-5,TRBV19,CASSTGTENQPQHF,TGTGCCAGTAGTACGGGGACAGAAAATCAGCCCCAGCATTTT
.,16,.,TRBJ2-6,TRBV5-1,CASSLGEKAGANVLTF,TGCGCCAGCAGCTTGGGGGAGAAAGCTGGGGCCAACGTCCTGACTTTC
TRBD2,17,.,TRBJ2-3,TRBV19,CASSVPGLAGGRDTQYF,TGTGCCAGTAGTGTGCCGGGACTAGCGGGAGGGCGAGATACGCAGTATTTT
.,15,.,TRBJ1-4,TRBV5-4,CASSLGAVSNEKLFF,TGTGCCAGCAGCTTGGGGGCAGTTTCTAATGAAAAACTGTTTTTT
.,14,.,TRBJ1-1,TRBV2,CASSGPYRNTEAFF,TGTGCCAGCAGTGGTCCATACCGGAACACTGAAGCTTTCTTT
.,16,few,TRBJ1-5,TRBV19,CASSIDGAMNNQPQHF,TGTGCCAGTAGTATAGATGGTGCCATGAACAATCAGCCCCAGCATTTT
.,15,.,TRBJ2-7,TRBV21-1,CASSFSGQRLDEQYF,TGTGCCAGCAGTTTTAGCGGACAGCGGTTGGACGAGCAGTACTTC
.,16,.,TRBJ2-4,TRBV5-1,CASSLSGPQAKNIQYF,TGCGCCAGCAGCTTGAGTGGCCCCCAGGCCAAAAACATTCAGTACTTC